Here is one T cell receptor beta chain with its context. Its antigen remains unidentified. The data originate from a study of blood T cells in healthy people across ages. Study results and caveats: More naive CD4+ cells and higher diversity marked long-lived donors relative to aged donors. The lack of PBMC sorting stopped any conclusive naive versus antigen-experienced comparison.

Sample-barcoded 5' priming and a J-beta primer mix drove a second PCR of 7 to 11 cycles. Each CDR3 protein is one row after TCRdb ran MiXCR on the 5' RACE reads. The sample includes around 750,000 distinct CDR3 sequences, around half of them seen just once. This CDR3 is built from 17 residues. Germline loops: CDR1 SQVTM, CDR2 ANQGSEA. Every sample gave at least 5.5 micrograms of total RNA when it was extracted. This TCR came from an elderly man in good health. V usage is TRBV29-1 and J usage is TRBJ2-1; 7 positions match TRBD2. The last part of the DNA fits TRBJ2-7 better; the J call may be wrong. Input material: blood. CDR3 nucleotides: TGCAGCGTTCCCGCAAGTGTGCCTAGCGGCGCCTACAATGAGCAGTACTTC. The encoded protein is CSVPASVPSGAYNEQYF.